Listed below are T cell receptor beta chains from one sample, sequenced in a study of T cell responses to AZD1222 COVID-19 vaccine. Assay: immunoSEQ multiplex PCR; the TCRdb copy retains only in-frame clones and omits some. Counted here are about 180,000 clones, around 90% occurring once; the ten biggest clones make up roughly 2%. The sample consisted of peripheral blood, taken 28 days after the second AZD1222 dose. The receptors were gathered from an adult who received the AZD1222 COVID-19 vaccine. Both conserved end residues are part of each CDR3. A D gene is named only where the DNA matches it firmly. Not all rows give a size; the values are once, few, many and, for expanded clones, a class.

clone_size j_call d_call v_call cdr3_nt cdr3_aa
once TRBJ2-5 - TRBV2 TGTGCCAGCAGTGCGGGGCGATCACAAGAGACCCAGTACTTC CASSAGRSQETQYF
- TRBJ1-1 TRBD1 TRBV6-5 TGTGCCAGCAGTCCTGACAGGGTTGGGACTGAAGCTTTCTTT CASSPDRVGTEAFF
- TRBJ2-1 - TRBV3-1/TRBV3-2 TGTGCCAGCAGCCCCGGTCGACTGTACAATGAGCAGTTCTTC CASSPGRLYNEQFF
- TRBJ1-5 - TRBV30 TGTGCCTGGAGTGTCCCGGCAGGGGATAGCAATCAGCCCCAGCATTTT CAWSVPAGDSNQPQHF
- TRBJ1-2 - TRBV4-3 TGCGCCAGCAGCCAAGATCGGACGCCAGCTGATGGCTACACCTTC CASSQDRTPADGYTF
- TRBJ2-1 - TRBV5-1 TGCGCCAGCAGCCCCACGGCAGGGCACAATGAGCAGTTCTTC CASSPTAGHNEQFF
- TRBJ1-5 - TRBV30 TGTGCCTGGAGTGCACACACTAATCAGCCCCAGCATTTT CAWSAHTNQPQHF
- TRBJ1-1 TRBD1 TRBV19 TGTGCCAGTAGTGGACCGAAGGGGGCCAGGATGAACACTGAAGCTTTCTTT CASSGPKGARMNTEAFF
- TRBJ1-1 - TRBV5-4 TGTGCCAGCAGCCCCGATGGAGAAGCTTTCTTT CASSPDGEAFF
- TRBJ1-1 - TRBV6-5 TGTGCCAGCAGGACCTTAACAGGGCGGGGAACTGAAGCTTTCTTT CASRTLTGRGTEAFF
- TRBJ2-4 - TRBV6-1 TGTGCCAGCAGTGAATGGGGGGACAGACCTTCGCTAGCCAAAAACATTCAGTACTTC CASSEWGDRPSLAKNIQYF
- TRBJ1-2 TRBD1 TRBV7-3 TGTGCCAGCAGCCCAGGGGGGGTTGATAGCTATGGCTACACCTTC CASSPGGVDSYGYTF
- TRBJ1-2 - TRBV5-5 TGTGCCAGCAGCTTGCGGGACGACTATGGCTACACCTTC CASSLRDDYGYTF
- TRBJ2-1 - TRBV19 TGTGCCAGTAGTAGGAACCTTGGGGGGACTGATGAGCAGTTCTTC CASSRNLGGTDEQFF
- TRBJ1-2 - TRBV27 TGTGCCAGTTCGCCTCAACGGACCTATAACTATGGCTACACCTTC CASSPQRTYNYGYTF
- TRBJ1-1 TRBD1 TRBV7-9 TGTGCCAGCAGCCATACAGGGACAGGGAACACTGAAGCTTTCTTT CASSHTGTGNTEAFF
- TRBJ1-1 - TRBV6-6 TGTGCCAGCAGTCCCCGGGCAGACCCGAATGAAGCTTTCTTT CASSPRADPNEAFF
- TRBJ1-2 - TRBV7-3 TGTGCCAGCAGCTTAAACTCCGCTGATAACTATGGCTACACCTTC CASSLNSADNYGYTF
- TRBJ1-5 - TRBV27 TGTGCCAGCAGTTGGGGGTTTGGGAATCAGCCCCAGCATTTT CASSWGFGNQPQHF
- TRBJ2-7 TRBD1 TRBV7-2 TGTGCCAGCAGTCCCTACAGGGGGTCCTACGAGCAGTACTTC CASSPYRGSYEQYF
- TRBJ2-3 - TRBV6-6 TGTGCCAGCAGTTACTCACTGTTCTTTGGGACAGATACGCAGTATTTT CASSYSLFFGTDTQYF
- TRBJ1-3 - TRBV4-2 TGTGCCAGCAGCCAAGATCAATCGCCGACTGGAAACACCATATATTTT CASSQDQSPTGNTIYF
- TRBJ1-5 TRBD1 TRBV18 TGTGCCAGCTCAAAAAGGGACAGGGGACAGCCCCAGCATTTT CASSKRDRGQPQHF